This T cell receptor (beta chain) was captured in a study of Graves' ophthalmopathy and Graves' hyperthyroidism (dated by TCRdb to about 2018). At the level of the whole study: Peripheral blood was collected at initial diagnosis, prior to any treatment. Once sampling was done, hyperthyroidism patients were given methimazole at a starting dose of 30 mg daily, while ophthalmopathy patients were given high-dose intravenous methylprednisolone. In total, approximately 140 blood samples were TCR-sequenced: roughly 45 ophthalmopathy, 75 hyperthyroidism and some 17 hyperthyroidism-to-ophthalmopathy patients. To explore V-J signatures that distinguish ophthalmopathy from hyperthyroidism, a discovery set of under 110 patients was enrolled, made up of about 40 with ophthalmopathy and fewer than 60 with stable hyperthyroidism. The study used TCR beta repertoire signatures to distinguish Graves' ophthalmopathy from Graves' hyperthyroidism and to predict progression to ophthalmopathy. In several hyperthyroidism patients, the T-cell repertoires found in thyroid tissue were compared with those found in blood. An independent validation cohort was composed of 18 hyperthyroidism patients and 17 patients who later progressed from hyperthyroidism to ophthalmopathy. Paper-wide results and their limitations: In validation, the model predicted ophthalmopathy progression with roughly 68% sensitivity and roughly 72% specificity; about a dozen predicted patients were CT-confirmed with GO in a median of roughly 6.8 months. In cross-validation, the 13-signature model distinguished ophthalmopathy from stable hyperthyroidism with 87.88% sensitivity and around 81% specificity, while in the test set the corresponding values were roughly 80% and 75%. Most expanded thyroid clonotypes with a frequency above 0.001 also appeared in blood, which suggests that blood repertoires may reflect the immune response in the thyroid. Sample size was not predetermined statistically, and investigators were not blinded to group allocation.

For repertoire sequencing, TCR beta CDR3 regions were amplified from RNA transcripts. A first-round RT-PCR used HTBI primers with the Qiagen OneStep RT-PCR kit, followed by a second-round multiplex PCR, size selection and purification. Libraries were sequenced paired-end with 100 bp reads on an Illumina HiSeq2000. Per the original workflow: Reads were processed with SOAPnuke, discarding reads with adapters, uncalled bases, mean Phred below 15, or no exact constant-primer or identifier match. COPE v1.2.5 was used to merge high-quality paired reads. Clonotypes were defined as unique nucleotide sequences and were aligned to IMGT TRB V, D and J references using MiTCR v1.1. The analysis was limited to V-J combinations with a frequency above 0.0001, which together covered approximately 99% of repertoires. A TCR clonal expansion and chaos score per V-J combination was defined as the ratio of F50 clonal expansion to chaos observed in the TCRdist matrix. Welch's t-statistics and random forest were used to reduce features to some 13 V-J combinations, which were fed into a naive Bayes classifier. The Morisita-Horn index was used to measure how similar the thyroid and blood repertoires were. TCRdb applied fastp at Q25 and MiXCR to the public reads, then kept only in-frame beta chains. CDR3 protein sequences are deduplicated, and each keeps its most common genes and DNA. V and J calls and clone size were set by TCRdb, not the authors. The sample records 200,000 to 250,000 distinct CDR3 sequences, less than 55% of which are singletons. The ten largest clonotypes hold approximately 44% of the sample.

Ophthalmopathy patients were characterized by moderately to severely active disease, a Clinical Activity Score of at least 3, a NOSPECS grade of at least 4, and a disease duration under 3 months. Patients with other autoimmune diseases, uncontrolled infections, pregnancy or lactation were excluded from the study. Clinical symptoms, serum thyroxine, TRAb, thyroid ultrasound and orbital computed tomography were used for diagnosis. Ficoll-Paque density gradient centrifugation was used to isolate PBMCs from around 10 ml of fresh peripheral blood. Trizol reagent was used to extract the total RNA, and its quality was then checked on an Agilent 2100 Bioanalyzer. Via the germline V gene (reference sequence), CDR1 is DFQATT and CDR2 SNEGSKA. V loses 5 bases of germline sequence and J loses 7 bases, and the interval between the two ends is 15 bases. The CDR3, from cysteine to phenylalanine, totals 13 residues. Only CDR3 DNA is held: 39 bases, read in frame from base 1.

As to this clonotype: The antigen this receptor binds is unknown. No qualities accompany the bases; no much larger clone lies one base away.

The sequenced material came from peripheral blood. The origin of this receptor is an adult man with Graves' ophthalmopathy. The chain is made from TRBV20-1 and TRBJ1-5; the D gene lacks a confident call. The bases read TGCAGTGCTCGTCAGGCCCTCGAGCAGCCCCAGCATTTT. It codes for CSARQALEQPQHF.